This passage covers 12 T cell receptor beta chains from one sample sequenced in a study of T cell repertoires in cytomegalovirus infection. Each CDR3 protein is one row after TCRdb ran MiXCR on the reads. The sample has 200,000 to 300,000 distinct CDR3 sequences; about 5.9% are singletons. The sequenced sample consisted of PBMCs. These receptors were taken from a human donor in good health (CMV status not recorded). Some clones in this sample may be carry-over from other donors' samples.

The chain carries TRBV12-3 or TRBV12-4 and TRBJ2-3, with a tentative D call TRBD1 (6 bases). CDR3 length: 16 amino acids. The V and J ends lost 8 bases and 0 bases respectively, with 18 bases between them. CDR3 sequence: CASSHPGAPSTDTQYF. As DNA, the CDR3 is TGTGCCAGCTCACATCCAGGGGCCCCTAGCACAGATACGCAGTATTTT.

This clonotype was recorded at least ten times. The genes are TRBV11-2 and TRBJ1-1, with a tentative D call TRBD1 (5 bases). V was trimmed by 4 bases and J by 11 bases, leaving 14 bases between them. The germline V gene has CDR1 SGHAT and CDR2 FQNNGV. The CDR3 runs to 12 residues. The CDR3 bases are TGTGCCAGCAGCTGGGGGGGAGGGAGCGCTTTCTTT. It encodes CASSWGGGSAFF. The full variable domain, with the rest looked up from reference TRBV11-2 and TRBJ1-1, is EAGVAQSPRYKIIEKRQSVAFWCNPISGHATLYWYQQILGQGPKLLIQFQNNGVVDDSQLPKDRFSAERLKGVDSTLKIQPAKLEDSAVYLCASSWGGGSAFFGQGTRLTVV.

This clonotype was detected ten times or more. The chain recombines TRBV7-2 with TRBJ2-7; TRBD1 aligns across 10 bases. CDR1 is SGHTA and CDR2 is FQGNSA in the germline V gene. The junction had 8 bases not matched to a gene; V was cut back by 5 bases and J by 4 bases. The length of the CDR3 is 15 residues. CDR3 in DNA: TGTGCCAGCAGCCCGGTGCCGGGACAGGGGTACGAGCAGTACTTC. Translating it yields CASSPVPGQGYEQYF.

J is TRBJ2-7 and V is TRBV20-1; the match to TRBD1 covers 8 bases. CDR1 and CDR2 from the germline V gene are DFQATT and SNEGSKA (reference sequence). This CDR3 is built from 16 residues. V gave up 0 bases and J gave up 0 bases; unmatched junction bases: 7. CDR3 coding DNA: TGCAGTGCTAGAGACCCAAGGACAGGGAACTCCTACGAGCAGTACTTC. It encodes CSARDPRTGNSYEQYF.

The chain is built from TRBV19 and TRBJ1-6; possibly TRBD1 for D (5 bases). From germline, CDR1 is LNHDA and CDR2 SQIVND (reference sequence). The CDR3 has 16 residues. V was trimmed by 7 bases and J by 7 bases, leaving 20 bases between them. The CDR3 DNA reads TGTGCCAGTACTCAACGGCAGGCAGGGAGGAATTCACCCCTCCACTTT. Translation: CASTQRQAGRNSPLHF.

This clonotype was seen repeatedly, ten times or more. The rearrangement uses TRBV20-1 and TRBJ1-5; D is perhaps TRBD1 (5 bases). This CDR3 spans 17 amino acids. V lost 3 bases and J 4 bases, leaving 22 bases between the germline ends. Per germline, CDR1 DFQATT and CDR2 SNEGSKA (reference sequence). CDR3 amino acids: CSASKVRPGTRNQPQHF. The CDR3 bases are TGCAGTGCTAGCAAGGTGAGACCGGGGACGCGGAATCAGCCCCAGCATTTT.

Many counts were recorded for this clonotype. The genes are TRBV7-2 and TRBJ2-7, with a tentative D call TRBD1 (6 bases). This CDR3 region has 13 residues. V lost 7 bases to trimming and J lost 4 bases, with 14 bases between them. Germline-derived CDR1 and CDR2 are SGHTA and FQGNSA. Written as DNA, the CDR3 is TGTGCCAGCACCTACAGGGCCGGGTACGAGCAGTACTTC. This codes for CASTYRAGYEQYF.

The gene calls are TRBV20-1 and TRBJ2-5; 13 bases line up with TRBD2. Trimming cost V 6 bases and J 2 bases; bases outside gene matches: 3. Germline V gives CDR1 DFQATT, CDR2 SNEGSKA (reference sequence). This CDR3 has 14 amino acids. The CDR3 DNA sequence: TGCAGTGCCCGGGGACTAGCGGGACAAGAGACCCAGTACTTC. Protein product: CSARGLAGQETQYF.

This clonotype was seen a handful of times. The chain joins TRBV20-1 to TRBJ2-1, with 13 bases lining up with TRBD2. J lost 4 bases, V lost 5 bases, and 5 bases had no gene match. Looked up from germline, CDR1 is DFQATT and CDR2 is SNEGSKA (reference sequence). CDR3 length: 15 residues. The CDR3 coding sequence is TGCAGTGCTTCCCTACTAGCGGGGGGGTACAATGAGCAGTTCTTC. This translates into CSASLLAGGYNEQFF.

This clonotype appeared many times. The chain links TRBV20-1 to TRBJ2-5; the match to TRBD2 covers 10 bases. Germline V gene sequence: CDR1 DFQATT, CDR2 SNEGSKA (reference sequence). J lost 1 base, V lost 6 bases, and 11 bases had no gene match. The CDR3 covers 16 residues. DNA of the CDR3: TGCAGTGCAACCGCCCTTAGCGGGGGGACCCAAGAGACCCAGTACTTC. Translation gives CSATALSGGTQETQYF.

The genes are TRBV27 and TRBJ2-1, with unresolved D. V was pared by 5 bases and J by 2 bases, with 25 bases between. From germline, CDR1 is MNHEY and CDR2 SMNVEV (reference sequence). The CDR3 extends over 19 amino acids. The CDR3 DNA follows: TGTGCCAGCAGTCCGTACGTCCGGGCCCCTACTGGCCCCTACAATGAGCAGTTCTTC. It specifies CASSPYVRAPTGPYNEQFF.

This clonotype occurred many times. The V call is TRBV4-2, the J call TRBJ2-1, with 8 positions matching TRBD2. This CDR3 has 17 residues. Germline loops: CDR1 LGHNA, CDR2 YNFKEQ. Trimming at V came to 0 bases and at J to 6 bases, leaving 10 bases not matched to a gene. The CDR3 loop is CASSQEFSGGAFNEQFF. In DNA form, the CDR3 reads TGTGCCAGCAGCCAAGAATTTTCCGGGGGGGCCTTCAATGAGCAGTTCTTC.